This entry describes one T cell receptor (beta chain). Use of 60 Vbeta and 13 Jbeta primers characterized the PCR. The table came from immunoSEQ multiplex PCR; TCRdb's copy has only in-frame clones and leaves some out. The sample yields hundreds of thousands of clones, roughly 90% seen once. The record originates from a study of cytomegalovirus exposure and HLA in healthy donors. Sequenced material: PBMCs. The sequence came from a woman aged 18-29 years in good health and CMV-seronegative.

The CDR3 DNA follows: TGCGCCAGCAGCTATGGGACAGTAGACACCTACGAGCAGTACTTC. It encodes CASSYGTVDTYEQYF. This chain joins TRBV5-1 and TRBJ2-7, with 7 bases matching TRBD1. V shed 3 bases and J 2 bases; nucleotides not matched to a gene: 8. This CDR3 has 15 residues. Germline CDR1 is SGHRS and CDR2 is YFSETQ.